This is a list of T cell receptor beta chains from one sample in a study of T cells in localized non-small cell lung cancer. Assay: immunoSEQ multiplex PCR; the TCRdb copy retains only in-frame clones and omits some. This table holds about 15,000 clones, 70% to 90% found once. Sequencing used peripheral blood mononuclear cells, obtained before any cancer treatment. Source of these receptors: a male donor older than 55 with stage II lung adenocarcinoma. Each CDR3 is given with its conserved first and last residue. Each record gives: J gene, D gene, clone size, V gene, CDR3 protein, CDR3 DNA. The D gene is left open where the match is weak. Size tells how often a clone was seen (once, few, many) or the class of an expanded clone, and some rows leave it out.

j_gene: TRBJ2-1
d_gene: TRBD1
abundance: -
v_gene: TRBV19
CDR3aa: CASSRTGGGYNEQFF
CDR3nt: TGTGCCAGTAGTAGGACAGGGGGTGGCTACAATGAGCAGTTCTTC

j_gene: TRBJ1-1
d_gene: TRBD1
abundance: few
v_gene: TRBV5-6
CDR3aa: CASSPEGGRRTEAFF
CDR3nt: TGTGCCAGCAGCCCGGAAGGGGGCAGAAGAACTGAAGCTTTCTTT

j_gene: TRBJ2-7
d_gene: TRBD1
abundance: once
v_gene: TRBV7-8
CDR3aa: CASSLGTRGDRGGYEQYF
CDR3nt: TGTGCCAGCAGCTTAGGTACCCGGGGGGACAGGGGAGGCTACGAGCAGTACTTC

j_gene: TRBJ1-5
d_gene: -
abundance: -
v_gene: TRBV7-8
CDR3aa: CASSFQAAPSRPQHF
CDR3nt: TGTGCCAGCAGCTTCCAGGCGGCACCATCAAGGCCCCAGCATTTT

j_gene: TRBJ1-4
d_gene: -
abundance: once
v_gene: TRBV13
CDR3aa: CASSPPLQTEKLFF
CDR3nt: TGTGCCAGCAGCCCCCCCCTACAGACGGAAAAACTGTTTTTT

j_gene: TRBJ1-3
d_gene: TRBD1
abundance: -
v_gene: TRBV11-2
CDR3aa: CASSRLSTGGSGNTIYF
CDR3nt: TGTGCCAGCAGCCGCCTATCGACAGGGGGGTCTGGAAACACCATATATTTT

j_gene: TRBJ1-5
d_gene: -
abundance: -
v_gene: TRBV19
CDR3aa: CASSPWDFENQPQHF
CDR3nt: TGTGCCAGTAGTCCCTGGGACTTCGAGAATCAGCCCCAGCATTTT

j_gene: TRBJ2-5
d_gene: TRBD1
abundance: -
v_gene: TRBV6-5
CDR3aa: CASRPGQAITAQYF
CDR3nt: TGTGCCAGCAGACCGGGACAGGCGATCACGGCCCAGTACTTC

j_gene: TRBJ2-7
d_gene: -
abundance: -
v_gene: TRBV18
CDR3aa: CASSPRTDYEQYF
CDR3nt: TGTGCCAGCTCACCAAGGACGGACTACGAGCAGTACTTC

j_gene: TRBJ2-2
d_gene: -
abundance: -
v_gene: TRBV6-4
CDR3aa: CASSSGVNTGELFF
CDR3nt: TGTGCCAGCAGTTCGGGGGTGAACACCGGGGAGCTGTTTTTT

j_gene: TRBJ1-2
d_gene: -
abundance: -
v_gene: TRBV29-1
CDR3aa: CSVGKGYDYGYTF
CDR3nt: TGCAGCGTTGGCAAGGGGTATGACTATGGCTACACCTTC

j_gene: TRBJ2-3
d_gene: TRBD2
abundance: once
v_gene: TRBV28
CDR3aa: CATARSGSKDTQYF
CDR3nt: TGTGCCACAGCCCGTAGCGGGAGTAAAGATACGCAGTATTTT

j_gene: TRBJ2-7
d_gene: TRBD2
abundance: -
v_gene: TRBV7-8
CDR3aa: CASSSPGGGPYEQYF
CDR3nt: TGTGCCAGCAGCTCGCCCGGGGGAGGGCCGTACGAGCAGTACTTC

j_gene: TRBJ2-5
d_gene: -
abundance: -
v_gene: TRBV25-1
CDR3aa: CASSESGSLDKETQYF
CDR3nt: TGTGCCAGCAGTGAATCCGGCAGTTTGGACAAAGAGACCCAGTACTTC

j_gene: TRBJ1-1
d_gene: -
abundance: once
v_gene: TRBV6-5
CDR3aa: CASSGGRQPAFF
CDR3nt: TGTGCCAGCAGTGGGGGTCGGCAGCCGGCTTTCTTT

j_gene: TRBJ1-1
d_gene: -
abundance: -
v_gene: TRBV19
CDR3aa: CASRLLLNTEAFF
CDR3nt: TGTGCCAGTAGACTGCTCCTGAACACTGAAGCTTTCTTT

j_gene: TRBJ2-1
d_gene: -
abundance: once
v_gene: TRBV18
CDR3aa: CASSPLGDEQFF
CDR3nt: TGTGCCAGCTCACCCCTCGGGGACGAGCAGTTCTTC

j_gene: TRBJ2-1
d_gene: TRBD2
abundance: -
v_gene: TRBV5-6
CDR3aa: CASSFRTSGSWEQFF
CDR3nt: TGTGCCAGCAGCTTTAGGACTAGCGGGAGTTGGGAGCAGTTCTTC

j_gene: TRBJ2-5
d_gene: -
abundance: -
v_gene: TRBV5-6
CDR3aa: CASSSSYGETQYF
CDR3nt: TGTGCCAGCAGCTCCTCATATGGGGAGACCCAGTACTTC

j_gene: TRBJ2-7
d_gene: TRBD2
abundance: -
v_gene: TRBV5-1
CDR3aa: CASSLAASGFYYEQYF
CDR3nt: TGCGCCAGCAGCTTGGCAGCTAGCGGATTTTACTACGAGCAGTACTTC

j_gene: TRBJ2-1
d_gene: -
abundance: -
v_gene: TRBV20-1
CDR3aa: CSARDYNEQFF
CDR3nt: TGCAGTGCAAGGGACTACAATGAGCAGTTCTTC

j_gene: TRBJ2-2
d_gene: TRBD1
abundance: -
v_gene: TRBV5-1
CDR3aa: CASSWGQGSGELFF
CDR3nt: TGCGCCAGCAGCTGGGGACAGGGGTCCGGGGAGCTGTTTTTT

j_gene: TRBJ2-3
d_gene: -
abundance: -
v_gene: TRBV28
CDR3aa: CASSSGLYTQYF
CDR3nt: TGTGCCAGCAGCTCGGGACTTTATACGCAGTATTTT

j_gene: TRBJ2-6
d_gene: -
abundance: -
v_gene: TRBV7-9
CDR3aa: CAVTVGANVLTF
CDR3nt: TGTGCCGTGACTGTTGGGGCCAACGTCCTGACTTTC

j_gene: TRBJ1-1
d_gene: -
abundance: -
v_gene: TRBV15
CDR3aa: CATSRDPKIVGTEAFF
CDR3nt: TGTGCCACCAGCAGAGACCCGAAGATAGTCGGCACTGAAGCTTTCTTT

j_gene: TRBJ2-2
d_gene: TRBD1
abundance: once
v_gene: TRBV11-3
CDR3aa: CASSYSGGTGELFF
CDR3nt: TGTGCCAGCAGCTATTCAGGGGGTACCGGGGAGCTGTTTTTT

j_gene: TRBJ2-4
d_gene: -
abundance: -
v_gene: TRBV15
CDR3aa: CATSRDLPNIQYF
CDR3nt: TGTGCCACCAGCAGAGATCTCCCAAACATTCAGTACTTC

j_gene: TRBJ2-5
d_gene: -
abundance: -
v_gene: TRBV27
CDR3aa: CASSLLPGETQYF
CDR3nt: TGTGCCAGCAGTCTACTCCCTGGGGAGACCCAGTACTTC

j_gene: TRBJ2-2
d_gene: -
abundance: once
v_gene: TRBV16
CDR3aa: CASRDLNTGELFF
CDR3nt: TGTGCCAGTCGGGACTTAAACACCGGGGAGCTGTTTTTT

j_gene: TRBJ2-7
d_gene: -
abundance: -
v_gene: TRBV15
CDR3aa: CATSRDQGLEQYF
CDR3nt: TGTGCCACCAGCAGAGATCAGGGGCTCGAGCAGTACTTC

j_gene: TRBJ1-2
d_gene: -
abundance: -
v_gene: TRBV18
CDR3aa: CASSPPTPIANYGYTF
CDR3nt: TGTGCCAGCTCACCACCAACACCGATAGCTAACTATGGCTACACCTTC

j_gene: TRBJ1-4
d_gene: -
abundance: -
v_gene: TRBV10-2
CDR3aa: CASSESTLPNEKLFF
CDR3nt: TGCGCCAGCAGTGAGTCGACGCTCCCTAATGAAAAACTGTTTTTT

j_gene: TRBJ2-4
d_gene: -
abundance: -
v_gene: TRBV5-1
CDR3aa: CASSLDLRNIQYF
CDR3nt: TGCGCCAGCAGCTTGGACCTTCGGAACATTCAGTACTTC

j_gene: TRBJ2-2
d_gene: -
abundance: -
v_gene: TRBV9
CDR3aa: CASSVDPGTYGELFF
CDR3nt: TGTGCCAGCAGCGTAGACCCAGGGACTTACGGGGAGCTGTTTTTT

j_gene: TRBJ2-2
d_gene: TRBD1
abundance: once
v_gene: TRBV4-1
CDR3aa: CASSLRQGGTGELFF
CDR3nt: TGCGCCAGCAGCCTGAGACAGGGTGGTACCGGGGAGCTGTTTTTT

j_gene: TRBJ1-1
d_gene: TRBD1
abundance: -
v_gene: TRBV5-1
CDR3aa: CASSTGDSRAFF
CDR3nt: TGCGCCAGCAGCACCGGGGACAGTAGGGCTTTCTTT

j_gene: TRBJ2-5
d_gene: TRBD2
abundance: -
v_gene: TRBV19
CDR3aa: CASSIGLAGTHRRETQYF
CDR3nt: TGTGCCAGTAGTATAGGACTAGCGGGCACGCACCGACGGGAGACCCAGTACTTC